Listed here are 29 T cell receptor beta chains from one sample, sequenced in a study of graft-versus-host responses after intestinal transplantation. The method was immunoSEQ multiplex PCR; TCRdb's version includes in-frame clones alone and lacks a portion of them. Here the sample spans about 110,000 clones, 85% to 95% being singletons. These TCRs' antigens remain unknown. The starting material was unstimulated CD8+ T cells sorted from spleen or lymph node cells, obtained before transplant. These receptors came from a human donor who was the organ donor for an intestinal transplant.

The chain is built from TRBV6-5 and TRBJ1-4, with 8 bases fitting TRBD1. CDR3 length equals 15 residues. Germline CDR1 and CDR2: MNHEY and SVGAGI. The J segment lost 8 bases and the V segment lost 0 bases, leaving 5 bases of the junction unmatched. The CDR3 here is CASSYSPRTGEKLFF. The CDR3 bases are TGTGCCAGCAGTTACTCCCCGAGGACAGGGGAAAAACTGTTTTTT.

V is TRBV27 and J is TRBJ2-2, with D uncertain. V was trimmed by 3 bases and J by 6 bases, leaving 8 bases between them. CDR1 and CDR2 (germline): MNHEY, SMNVEV (reference sequence). The CDR3 sequence is 13 residues long. This CDR3 reads CASSFSKAGELFF. The DNA for the CDR3 is TGTGCCAGCAGTTTCTCGAAGGCCGGGGAGCTGTTTTTT.

This clone has a single count. The chain combines TRBV4-1 with TRBJ2-7; D perhaps matches TRBD1 (6 bases). V lost 4 bases to trimming and J lost 2 bases, with 15 bases between them. The CDR3 runs to 15 residues. Germline V gives CDR1 MGHRA, CDR2 YSYEKL. The CDR3 DNA reads TGCGCCAGCAGCCCTACGACAGGATCCCCCTACGAGCAGTACTTC. This encodes CASSPTTGSPYEQYF.

The rearrangement joins TRBV27 to TRBJ2-1; TRBD2 might be the D (6 bases). Per the germline V gene, CDR1 is MNHEY and CDR2 is SMNVEV (reference sequence). This CDR3 spans 16 amino acids. Trimming left V 5 bases short and J 6 bases short, with 20 bases between. The CDR3 DNA follows: TGTGCCAGCAGTACCTTAGCGGCGGGGCCAGCCAATGAGCAGTTCTTC. It encodes CASSTLAAGPANEQFF.

The chain recombines TRBV19 with TRBJ1-1, with TRBD1 identical over 12 bases. CDR3 length equals 15 residues. V dropped 3 bases and J dropped 4; count of bases not matched to a gene: 3. Germline V gene data show CDR1 as LNHDA and CDR2 as SQIVND (reference sequence). The CDR3 protein is CASSIGTGGLTEAFF. The CDR3 DNA sequence: TGTGCCAGTAGTATTGGGACAGGGGGCCTCACTGAAGCTTTCTTT.

The rearrangement links TRBV30 to TRBJ2-1; D gene uncertain. The CDR3 runs to 12 residues. Germline lookup yields CDR1 GTSNPN and CDR2 SVGIG (reference sequence). V was cut by 5 bases and J by 5 bases, with 10 bases left in between. The CDR3 region has the DNA TGTGCCTGGTCGCGGCGAAACAATGAGCAGTTCTTC. Translated, it gives CAWSRRNNEQFF.

The chain links TRBV7-9 to TRBJ2-3; 10 bases agree with TRBD2. The length of the CDR3 is 16 residues. CDR1 and CDR2 from the germline V gene are SEHNR and FQNEAQ (reference sequence). V gave up 1 base and J gave up 8 bases; unmatched junction bases: 9. CDR3 coding DNA: TGTGCCAGCAGCTTAGAGGCTAGCGGGAGAATTGGTACGCAGTATTTT. Translating it yields CASSLEASGRIGTQYF.

The CDR3 coding sequence is TGTGCCAGCAGCTTAACCTCTTTCCCGGCAAGGGTGGAACTCTCCTACAATGAGCAGTTCTTC. Protein product: CASSLTSFPARVELSYNEQFF. J is TRBJ2-1 and V is TRBV7-3; D not certain. Per the germline V gene, CDR1 is SGHTA and CDR2 is FQGTGA. There are 21 residues in the CDR3. V was cut by 0 bases and J by 0 bases, with 24 bases left in between.

About this clone itself: The junction shows a germline mismatch at one end, possibly a read error. This sequence joins TRBV11-3 and TRBJ2-7, with 13 bases fitting TRBD2. Germline CDR1 and CDR2: SGHNT and YENEEA. The CDR3 spans 17 residues. CDR3 DNA: TGTGCCAGCAGCCTTAGGGGGCCACCGGGACTAGCGGGAAAAGGGGACTTC. Translation gives CASSLRGPPGLAGKGDF. The full variable domain, its missing parts supplied by reference TRBV11-3 and TRBJ2-7, is EAGVVQSPRYKIIEKKQPVAFWCNPISGHNTLYWYLQNLGQGPELLIRYENEEAVDDSQLPKDRFSAERLKGVDSTLKIQPAELGDSAVYLCASSLRGPPGLAGKGDFGPGTRLTVT.

Regarding this clone: This sample also contains other DNA sequences that code for the same CDR3. V usage is TRBV30 and J usage is TRBJ2-7, with 8 bases lining up with TRBD1. CDR1 and CDR2 from the germline V gene are GTSNPN and SVGIG (reference sequence). Trimming cost V 1 base and J 2 bases; bases outside gene matches: 4. The CDR3 length is 14 residues. CDR3 nucleotides: TGTGCCTGGAGTGCCGGGACAGGAGCCTACGAGCAGTACTTC. Protein: CAWSAGTGAYEQYF. Variable domain in full (rest from reference TRBV30 and TRBJ2-7): SQTIHQWPATLVQPVGSPLSLECTVEGTSNPNLYWYRQAAGRGLQLLFYSVGIGQISSEVPQNLSASRPQDRQFILSSKKLLLSDSGFYLCAWSAGTGAYEQYFGPGTRLTVT.

In this sample, this clone turned up once. The V call is TRBV4-2, the J call TRBJ2-1; the match to TRBD1 covers 10 bases. The J segment lost 7 bases and the V segment lost 4 bases, leaving 13 bases of the junction unmatched. CDR1 LGHNA and CDR2 YNFKEQ come from the germline V gene. The CDR3 contains 17 residues. CDR3 region: CASSPGIETGGLNEQFF. The CDR3 coding sequence is TGTGCCAGCAGCCCAGGGATTGAGACAGGGGGCCTGAATGAGCAGTTCTTC.

The chain couples TRBV7-3 to TRBJ2-4; tentative D call: TRBD2 (6 bases). Germline CDR1 is SGHTA and CDR2 is FQGTGA. The CDR3 loop spans 14 amino acids. V lost 7 bases and J lost 0, with 10 bases in between. The CDR3 DNA reads TGTGCCAGCACGCGGGGTTTAGCCAAAAACATTCAGTACTTC. Its translation is CASTRGLAKNIQYF.

The CDR3 here is CASSVAQGTHEQYF. The CDR3 nucleotides read TGTGCCAGCAGCGTCGCCCAGGGCACCCACGAGCAGTACTTC. The chain has TRBV9 and TRBJ2-7; D perhaps matches TRBD1 (5 bases). Germline CDR1 reads SGDLS; CDR2 reads YYNGEE. V was cut by 2 bases and J by 5 bases, with 14 bases left in between. The CDR3 sequence is 14 residues long.

The chain recombines TRBV2 with TRBJ2-7, with 8 positions matching TRBD1. The ends lost 3 bases at V and 6 bases at J; junction bases unmatched: 7. Germline CDR1 is SNHLY and CDR2 is FYNNEI. The CDR3 is made up of 14 amino acids. The CDR3 spells CASSENRGYGEQYF. The DNA of the CDR3 is TGTGCCAGCAGTGAGAACAGGGGGTATGGCGAGCAGTACTTC.

This clone was detected once. This chain links TRBV5-4 with TRBJ2-5; 9 bases are shared with TRBD2. CDR3 size: 14 residues. Germline assignment: CDR1 SGHNT and CDR2 YYREEE (reference sequence). V lost 4 bases and J lost 4; bases outside the gene matches: 5. The CDR3 DNA is TGTGCCAGCAGCGAAACTAGCGGGCTAGAGACCCAGTACTTC. It translates to CASSETSGLETQYF.

This clone was observed a handful of times. V gene TRBV5-4 combines with J gene TRBJ2-7, with D possibly being TRBD1 (5 bases). V dropped 3 bases and J dropped 5 bases, with 12 bases sitting between them. There are 13 residues in the CDR3. CDR1 is SGHNT and CDR2 is YYREEE in the germline V gene (reference sequence). CDR3 region: CASSSGWGNEQYF. The CDR3 DNA follows: TGTGCCAGCAGCTCCGGATGGGGCAACGAGCAGTACTTC.

V is TRBV10-3 and J is TRBJ2-3; tentatively, D is TRBD1 or TRBD2 (5 bases each). The germline gives CDR1 ENHRY, CDR2 SYGVKD. V lost 3 bases to trimming and J lost 2 bases, with 24 bases between them. CDR3 length equals 19 residues. CDR3 residues: CAISDPFPSGQGNTDTQYF. CDR3 in DNA: TGTGCCATCAGTGATCCCTTCCCCTCGGGGCAGGGAAACACAGATACGCAGTATTTT.

This clone has only one observation. J is TRBJ1-4 and V is TRBV10-1; 9 nucleotides match TRBD1. The J segment lost 0 bases and the V segment lost 4 bases, leaving 6 bases of the junction unmatched. Germline CDR1 is WNHNN and CDR2 is SYGVQD (reference sequence). This CDR3 is 17 amino acids long. CDR3 sequence reads: CASSAGDRVSTNEKLFF. DNA for the CDR3: TGCGCCAGCAGTGCTGGGGACAGGGTATCAACTAATGAAAAACTGTTTTTT.

This clone appeared once. The chain has TRBV29-1 and TRBJ2-1; 11 bases match TRBD1. Germline assignment: CDR1 SQVTM and CDR2 ANQGSEA. CDR3 length equals 15 residues. Germline trimming cut 6 bases from V and 7 bases from J; bases unmatched to any gene: 11. CDR3 coding DNA: TGCAGCGTCCTGACCGGGACAGGGGGGGGGAATGAGCAGTTCTTC. Protein product: CSVLTGTGGGNEQFF.

The chain uses TRBV5-1 and TRBJ2-1; D is unresolved. This CDR3 comprises 14 residues. CDR1 is SGHRS and CDR2 is YFSETQ in the germline V gene. The V and J ends lost 0 bases and 4 bases respectively, with 8 bases between them. The DNA for the CDR3 is TGCGCCAGCAGCTTGGTTGCGGATTACAATGAGCAGTTCTTC. This codes for CASSLVADYNEQFF.

The V gene is TRBV6-5, the J gene TRBJ2-1, with D unclear. Between the trimmed V and J ends, which lost 2 bases and 7 bases, there was a span of 9 bases. Germline V gene lookup returns CDR1 MNHEY and CDR2 SVGAGI. The CDR3 totals 13 residues. The DNA for the CDR3 is TGTGCCAGCAGTTACCCCCCCCGGAATGAGCAGTTCTTC. Residues: CASSYPPRNEQFF.

The gene calls are TRBV11-2 and TRBJ2-3; D uncertain. The CDR3 spans 15 residues. V lost 5 bases and J 2 bases, leaving 14 bases between the germline ends. CDR1 is SGHAT, CDR2 FQNNGV, per germline. CDR3 bases: TGTGCCAGCAGCCTCTTAGGCGAATACACAGATACGCAGTATTTT. Protein: CASSLLGEYTDTQYF.

The chain links TRBV27 to TRBJ2-5, with D possibly TRBD2 on 6 matching bases. The CDR3 has 14 amino acids. The V gene's germline CDR1 is MNHEY and CDR2 SMNVEV (reference sequence). The V and J ends lost 3 bases and 4 bases respectively, with 12 bases between them. The CDR3 bases are TGTGCCAGCAGTTTTAGGAGGGCCGGAGAGACCCAGTACTTC. It translates to CASSFRRAGETQYF.

The rearrangement joins TRBV21-1 to TRBJ2-1; TRBD1 is the table's D call, not checked against the DNA. TRBV21-1 is a listed pseudogene. This CDR3 comprises 15 residues. CDR3: CASIGQCRHPNEQFF. In DNA form, the CDR3 reads TGTGCCAGCATTGGACAGTGTCGGCACCCGAATGAGCAGTTCTTC.

The chain joins TRBV4-3 to TRBJ2-4; TRBD2 aligns across 7 bases. Trimming cost V 0 bases and J 6 bases; bases outside gene matches: 11. The CDR3 sequence is 17 residues long. Germline CDR1 and CDR2: LGHNA and YSLEER. The CDR3 sequence is CASSQEFPAGAINIQYF. CDR3 bases: TGCGCCAGCAGCCAAGAATTTCCGGCGGGAGCGATAAACATTCAGTACTTC.

This sequence joins TRBV27 and TRBJ2-7; possibly TRBD2 for D (5 bases). This CDR3 contains 13 residues. Germline loops: CDR1 MNHEY, CDR2 SMNVEV (reference sequence). The V gene lost 6 bases and the J gene lost 1 base, with 10 bases spanning the gap. The CDR3 reads CASRAGGSYEQYF. CDR3 DNA: TGTGCCAGCAGAGCAGGAGGTTCCTACGAGCAGTACTTC.

The chain is built from TRBV27 and TRBJ2-3; D remains unclear. The CDR3 is made up of 12 amino acids. The V and J ends lost 2 bases and 6 bases respectively, with 6 bases between them. Germline V gene lookup returns CDR1 MNHEY and CDR2 SMNVEV (reference sequence). DNA for the CDR3: TGTGCCAGCAGTTTAGTAGGGGATACGCAGTATTTT. Encoded protein: CASSLVGDTQYF.

This chain links TRBV19 with TRBJ1-2; no reliable D call. The V end was cut by 6 bases, the J end by 8 bases, with 13 bases between. Germline values: CDR1 LNHDA, CDR2 SQIVND (reference sequence). CDR3 length: 12 amino acids. The CDR3 loop reads CASSMMGIGYTF. The CDR3 DNA sequence: TGTGCCAGTAGCATGATGGGAATCGGCTACACCTTC.

The chain joins TRBV28 to TRBJ1-6; D is possibly TRBD1 (6 bases). The CDR3 length is 14 residues. Germline V lookup: CDR1 MDHEN, CDR2 SYDVKM. V lost 6 bases and J lost 6, with 12 bases in between. In DNA form, the CDR3 reads TGTGCCAGCAGGCCGGACAGACCTAATTCACCCCTCCACTTT. The encoded protein is CASRPDRPNSPLHF. Variable domain in full (rest from reference TRBV28 and TRBJ1-6): DVKVTQSSRYLVKRTGEKVFLECVQDMDHENMFWYRQDPGLGLRLIYFSYDVKMKEKGDIPEGYSVSREKKERFSLILESASTNQTSMYLCASRPDRPNSPLHFGNGTRLTVT.